A single T cell receptor beta chain is shown here with its context. Its antigen remains unknown. CDR1 and CDR2 (germline): SGHTA, FQGNSA. Between the trimmed V and J ends, which lost 2 bases and 0 bases, there was a span of 14 bases. The CDR3 loop spans 17 amino acids. This entry comes from a study of Ad26.COV2.S vaccination and SARS-CoV-2 variants. Across the study: Vaccine-arm donor from the placebo-controlled COV1001 Ad26.COV2.S trial. Participants got Ad26.COV2.S intramuscularly, once or twice 56 days apart. Study results and limitations: Similar non-spike TCR breadth was observed in recipients of vaccine and of placebo.

Specified treatment: some 20 received Ad26.COV2.S at low or high dose, single or two shots; about 5 received placebo; per-sample allocation not given. Sampling took place 63 days after the first vaccine or placebo injection. Sequenced by immunoSEQ multiplex PCR; TCRdb stores in-frame clones only, minus some. The sample shows roughly 380,000 clones, around 86% of them seen only once. The sequence derives from a person aged 18 to 59 who received the Ad26.COV2.S COVID-19 vaccine or a placebo. This chain uses TRBV7-2 with TRBJ1-5; D perhaps matches TRBD1 (6 bases). Sequencing was performed on peripheral blood, taken in a trial of Ad26.COV2.S vaccine versus placebo. DNA for the CDR3: TGTGCCAGCAGCTTACTAGGGACAAGTTATAGCAATCAGCCCCAGCATTTT. The encoded protein is CASSLLGTSYSNQPQHF.